This TCR beta chain was documented in a study of PD-L1 blockade in urothelial cancer. Sequencing was performed with immunoSEQ multiplex PCR; in TCRdb, only in-frame clones are kept and a portion is missing. The sample consists of about 17,000 clones, 70% to 90% of them appearing once. Germline-derived CDR1 and CDR2 are MNHEY and SMNVEV (reference sequence). Trimming stripped 3 bases from V and 10 bases from J, with 13 bases between. CDR3 length: 14 amino acids. Time point defined: pretreatment peripheral blood. The V call is TRBV27, the J call TRBJ1-6; D is unclear. The sample was PBMCs, taken around atezolizumab (anti-PD-L1) treatment. This sequence originates from a man between 70 and 80 years old with urothelial cancer. CDR3 loop: CASSFTGEHSPLHF. In nucleotides, the CDR3 is TGTGCCAGCAGTTTTACCGGGGAGCACTCACCCCTCCACTTT.